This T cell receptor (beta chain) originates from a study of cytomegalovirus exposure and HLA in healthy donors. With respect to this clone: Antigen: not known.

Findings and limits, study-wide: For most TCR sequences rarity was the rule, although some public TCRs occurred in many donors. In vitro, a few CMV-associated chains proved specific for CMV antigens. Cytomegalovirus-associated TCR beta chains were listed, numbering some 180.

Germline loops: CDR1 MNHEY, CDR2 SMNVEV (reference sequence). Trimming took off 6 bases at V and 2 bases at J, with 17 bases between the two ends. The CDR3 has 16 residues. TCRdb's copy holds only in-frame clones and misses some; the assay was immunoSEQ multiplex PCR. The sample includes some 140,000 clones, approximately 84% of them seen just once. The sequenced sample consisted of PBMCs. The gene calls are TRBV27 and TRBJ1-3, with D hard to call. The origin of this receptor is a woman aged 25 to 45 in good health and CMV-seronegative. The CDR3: CASSPGWGVPGNTIYF. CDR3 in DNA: TGTGCCAGCAGCCCGGGGTGGGGTGTTCCTGGAAACACCATATATTTT.